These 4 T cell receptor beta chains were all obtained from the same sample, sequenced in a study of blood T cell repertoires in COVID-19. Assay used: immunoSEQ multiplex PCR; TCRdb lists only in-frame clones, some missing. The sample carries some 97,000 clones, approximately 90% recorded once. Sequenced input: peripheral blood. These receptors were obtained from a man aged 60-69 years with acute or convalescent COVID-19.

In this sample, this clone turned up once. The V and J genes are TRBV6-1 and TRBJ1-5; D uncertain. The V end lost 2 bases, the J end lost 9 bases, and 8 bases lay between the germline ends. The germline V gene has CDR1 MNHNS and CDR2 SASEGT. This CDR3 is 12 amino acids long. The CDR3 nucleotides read TGTGCCAGCAGTGAAAGATTGGCGCCCCAGCATTTT. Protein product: CASSERLAPQHF.

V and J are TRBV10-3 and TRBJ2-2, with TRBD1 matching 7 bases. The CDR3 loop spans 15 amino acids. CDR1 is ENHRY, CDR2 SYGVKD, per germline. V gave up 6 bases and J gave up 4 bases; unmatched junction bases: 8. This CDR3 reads CAISLRDSITGELFF. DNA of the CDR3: TGTGCCATCAGCCTCCGGGACAGCATCACCGGGGAGCTGTTTTTT.

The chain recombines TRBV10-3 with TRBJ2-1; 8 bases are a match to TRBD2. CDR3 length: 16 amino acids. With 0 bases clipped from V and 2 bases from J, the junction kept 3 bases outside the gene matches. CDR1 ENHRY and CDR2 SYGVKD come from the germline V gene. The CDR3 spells CAISESAAGAYNEQFF. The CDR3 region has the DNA TGTGCCATCAGTGAGTCGGCAGCGGGAGCCTACAATGAGCAGTTCTTC.

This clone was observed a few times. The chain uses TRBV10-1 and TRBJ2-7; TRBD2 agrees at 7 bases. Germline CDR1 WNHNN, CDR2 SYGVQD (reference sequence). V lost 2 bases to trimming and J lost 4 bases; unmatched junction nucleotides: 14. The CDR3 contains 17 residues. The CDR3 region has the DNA TGCGCCAGCAGTGAGAGGAAGGCGGGACTACGGTTATACGAGCAGTACGTC. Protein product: CASSERKAGLRLYEQYV.